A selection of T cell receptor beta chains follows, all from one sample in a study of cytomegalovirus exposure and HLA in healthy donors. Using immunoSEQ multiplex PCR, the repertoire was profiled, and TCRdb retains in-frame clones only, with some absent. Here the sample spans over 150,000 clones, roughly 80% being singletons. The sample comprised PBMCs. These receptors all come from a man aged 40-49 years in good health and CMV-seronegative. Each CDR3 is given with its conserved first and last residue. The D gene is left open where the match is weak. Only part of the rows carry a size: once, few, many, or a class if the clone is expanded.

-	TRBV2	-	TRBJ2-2	CASSATGSGELFF	TGTGCCAGCAGTGCGACAGGCTCCGGGGAGCTGTTTTTT
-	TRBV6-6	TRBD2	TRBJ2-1	CASSYTAGGQNNEQFF	TGTGCCAGCAGTTACACCGCGGGGGGGCAAAACAATGAGCAGTTCTTC
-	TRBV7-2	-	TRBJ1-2	CASIPREGLGYTF	TGTGCCAGCATCCCTCGGGAAGGGTTGGGCTACACCTTC
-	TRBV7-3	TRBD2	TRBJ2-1	CASSLQPLAGGYNEQFF	TGTGCCAGCAGCCTCCAACCTCTAGCGGGGGGGTACAATGAGCAGTTCTTC
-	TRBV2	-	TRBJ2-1	CASSPGSSYNEQFF	TGTGCCAGCAGTCCGGGGAGCTCCTACAATGAGCAGTTCTTC
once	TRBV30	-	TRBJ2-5	CAWSVLRATHQYF	TGTGCCTGGAGTGTACTGAGGGCCACTCATCAGTACTTC
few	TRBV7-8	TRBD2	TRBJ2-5	CASSLVLAGGRETQYF	TGTGCCAGCAGCTTAGTTCTAGCGGGGGGGCGTGAGACCCAGTACTTC
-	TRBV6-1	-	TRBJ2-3	CASDTGNTDTQYF	TGTGCCAGCGATACAGGGAACACAGATACGCAGTATTTT
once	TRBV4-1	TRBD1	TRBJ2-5	CASSQGQEETQYF	TGCGCCAGCAGCCAGGGACAGGAAGAGACCCAGTACTTC
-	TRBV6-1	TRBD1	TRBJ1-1	CAGETGSTQNTEAFF	TGTGCCGGGGAGACAGGGTCGACACAAAACACTGAAGCTTTCTTT
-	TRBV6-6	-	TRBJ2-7	CASSYGATTGSYEQYF	TGTGCCAGCAGTTACGGGGCCACAACGGGCTCCTACGAGCAGTACTTC
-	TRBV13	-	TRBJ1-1	CASSQGWGTEAFF	TGTGCCAGCAGCCAGGGGTGGGGCACTGAAGCTTTCTTT
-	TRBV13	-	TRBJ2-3	CASSLRGASTDTQYF	TGTGCCAGCAGCTTACGCGGGGCGAGCACAGATACGCAGTATTTT
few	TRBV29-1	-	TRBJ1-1	CSATANTEAFF	TGCAGCGCAACAGCGAACACTGAAGCTTTCTTT
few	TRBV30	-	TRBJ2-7	CAWDRAGEQYF	TGTGCCTGGGACAGGGCGGGGGAGCAGTACTTC
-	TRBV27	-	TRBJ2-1	CASSFLQIDEQFF	TGTGCCAGCAGTTTTCTACAGATCGATGAGCAGTTCTTC
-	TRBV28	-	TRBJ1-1	CASSLRQLEAFF	TGTGCCAGCAGTTTACGACAACTTGAAGCTTTCTTT
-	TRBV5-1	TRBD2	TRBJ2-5	CASSLGISGLETQYF	TGCGCCAGCAGCTTGGGTATTAGCGGGTTAGAGACCCAGTACTTC
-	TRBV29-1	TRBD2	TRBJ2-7	CSVPSGGAAYEQYF	TGCAGCGTTCCTAGCGGGGGGGCCGCATACGAGCAGTACTTC
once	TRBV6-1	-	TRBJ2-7	CASSADRSYEQYF	TGTGCCAGCAGTGCGGACAGATCCTACGAGCAGTACTTC
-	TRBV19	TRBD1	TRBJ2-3	CASSGTGISTDTQYF	TGTGCCAGTAGTGGGACAGGGATCAGCACAGATACGCAGTATTTT
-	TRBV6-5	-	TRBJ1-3	CASSEDPAGTTIYF	TGTGCCAGCAGTGAAGATCCGGCAGGGACAACCATATATTTT
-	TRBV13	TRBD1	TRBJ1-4	CASSYRTGRNEKLFF	TGTGCCAGCAGCTACCGGACAGGACGCAATGAAAAACTGTTTTTT
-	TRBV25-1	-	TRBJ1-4	CASSDGLGVGKLFF	TGTGCCAGCAGCGACGGATTGGGAGTTGGAAAACTGTTTTTT
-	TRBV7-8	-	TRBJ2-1	CASRRRGFLGEQFF	TGTGCCTCCAGAAGAAGGGGGTTTCTCGGTGAGCAGTTCTTC
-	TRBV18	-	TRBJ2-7	CASSPEGRRYEQYF	TGTGCCAGCTCACCGGAAGGAAGGAGGTACGAGCAGTACTTC
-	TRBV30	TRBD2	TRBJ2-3	CAWKGGLAGFTDTQYF	TGTGCCTGGAAGGGGGGACTAGCGGGCTTCACAGATACGCAGTATTTT
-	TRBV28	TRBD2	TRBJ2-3	CASSTPWGLAGGRVPDTQYF	TGTGCCAGCAGTACCCCCTGGGGACTAGCGGGGGGGCGGGTCCCAGATACGCAGTATTTT
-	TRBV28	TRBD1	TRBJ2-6	CASSLRDRGPLGANVLTF	TGTGCCAGCAGCCTCCGGGACAGGGGTCCTCTTGGGGCCAACGTCCTGACTTTC
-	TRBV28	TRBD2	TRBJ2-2	CASSTRTSGTGELFF	TGTGCCAGCAGTACCAGGACTAGCGGGACCGGGGAGCTGTTTTTT
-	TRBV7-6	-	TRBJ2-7	CASSPGLGAYEQYF	TGTGCCAGCAGCCCGGGACTGGGCGCCTACGAGCAGTACTTC
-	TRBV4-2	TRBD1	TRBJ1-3	CASREVDRGAGRDTIYF	TGTGCCAGCAGGGAAGTTGACAGGGGGGCTGGTCGAGACACCATATATTTT
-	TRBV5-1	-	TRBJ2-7	CASSLIQSSYEQYF	TGCGCCAGCAGCTTGATACAAAGCTCCTACGAGCAGTACTTC
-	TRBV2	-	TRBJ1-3	CASSDGTGGNTIYF	TGTGCCAGCAGTGACGGGACTGGAGGAAACACCATATATTTT
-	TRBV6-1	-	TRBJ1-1	CASRTRGGNTEAFF	TGTGCCAGCAGAACCCGGGGGGGGAACACTGAAGCTTTCTTT
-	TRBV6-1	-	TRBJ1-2	CASTPTGNYGYTF	TGTGCCAGCACCCCGACTGGGAACTATGGCTACACCTTC
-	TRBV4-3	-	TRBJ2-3	CASSQDLVSTDTQYF	TGCGCCAGCAGCCAAGATCTAGTTAGCACAGATACGCAGTATTTT
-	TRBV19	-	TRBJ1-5	CASSISGGQPQHF	TGTGCCAGTAGTATATCGGGGGGTCAGCCCCAGCATTTT
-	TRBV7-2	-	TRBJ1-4	CASSLEYNFVEKLFF	TGTGCCAGCAGCTTAGAATACAATTTCGTGGAAAAACTGTTTTTT
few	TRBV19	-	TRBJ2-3	CASSIVRAGTDTQYF	TGTGCCAGTAGTATAGTCAGGGCGGGCACAGATACGCAGTATTTT
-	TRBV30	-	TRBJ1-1	CAWSVLGANTEAFF	TGTGCCTGGAGTGTACTGGGGGCTAACACTGAAGCTTTCTTT
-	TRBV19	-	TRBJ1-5	CASSISGWGHNQPQHF	TGTGCCAGTAGTATCTCCGGGTGGGGGCACAATCAGCCCCAGCATTTT